This TCR beta chain was sequenced in a study of cytomegalovirus exposure and HLA in healthy donors. With respect to this clone: Its antigen is still unknown.

PCR primers comprised 60 Vbeta and 13 Jbeta primers. Profiled with immunoSEQ multiplex PCR; TCRdb holds only in-frame clones, not every one. This repertoire shows 140,000 to 150,000 clones, 77% found once; its top ten account for roughly 4.2%. The CDR3 contains 13 residues. J lost 5 bases, V lost 5 bases, and 0 bases had no gene match. In germline, CDR1 is SGHVS, CDR2 FNYEAQ. The study, taken as a whole, reports: One variant, a missense change in DCLRE1C, was linked in a later analysis to TCR beta V- and J-gene trimming. A later analysis showed that HLA-associated TCR beta chains had undergone more clonal expansion than equally common others. The CMV antigen specificity of three CMV-associated chains was confirmed through in vitro analysis.

This TCR derives from a male donor in good health and CMV-seronegative. Sample: PBMCs. This sequence joins TRBV7-6 and TRBJ2-2; 9 bases align to TRBD1. In nucleotides, the CDR3 is TGTGCCAGCAGCGGGACAGGGACCGGGGAGCTGTTTTTT. The encoded protein is CASSGTGTGELFF.